The 20 T cell receptor beta chains listed next were all sequenced from one sample in a study of OX40 agonist ivuxolimab in advanced cancers. Sequencing used immunoSEQ multiplex PCR; TCRdb keeps in-frame clones, though not all of them. This table holds some 64,000 clones, 87% found once. Material: CD4+ or CD8+ T cells sorted from blood, obtained in a trial of the OX40 agonist ivuxolimab. The receptor set was obtained from an adult with an advanced solid tumor such as melanoma, head and neck, liver or kidney cancer.

This clone was found a few times. The V gene is TRBV6-5, the J gene TRBJ2-7; D unresolved. V was clipped by 6 bases and J by 5 bases, with 11 bases between them. The CDR3 contains 12 residues. Germline CDR1 reads MNHEY; CDR2 reads SVGAGI. The CDR3, as DNA: TGTGCCAGCAGCTCCACCTGGGACGAGCAGTACTTC. Translation gives CASSSTWDEQYF.

This rearrangement joins TRBV6-1 to TRBJ1-3; D gene unclear. V was clipped by 2 bases and J by 0 bases, with 8 bases between them. Germline lookup yields CDR1 MNHNS and CDR2 SASEGT. The CDR3 is 15 amino acids. The CDR3: CASSEWSGSGNTIYF. For the CDR3, the DNA is TGTGCCAGCAGTGAATGGTCCGGCTCTGGAAACACCATATATTTT.

The chain links TRBV4-3 to TRBJ2-1; no clear D gene. Germline-derived CDR1 and CDR2 are LGHNA and YSLEER. The V end was cut by 0 bases, the J end by 0 bases, with 6 bases between. The CDR3 is 15 amino acids. CDR3 residues: CASSQDSNSYNEQFF. CDR3 in DNA: TGCGCCAGCAGCCAAGATAGCAACTCCTACAATGAGCAGTTCTTC.

The V gene is TRBV5-5, the J gene TRBJ2-7; 7 bases fit TRBD1. Germline V gene lookup returns CDR1 SGHKS and CDR2 YYEKEE (reference sequence). This CDR3 has 15 residues. Trimming removed 4 bases from V and 3 bases from J; junction bases left unmatched: 10. The CDR3: CASSRGQVGSYEQYF. The CDR3 nucleotides are TGTGCCAGCAGCCGCGGACAGGTGGGAAGCTACGAGCAGTACTTC.

This clone appeared once. V and J are TRBV5-1 and TRBJ2-1; 10 bases match TRBD2. This CDR3 spans 15 amino acids. Germline CDR1 is SGHRS and CDR2 is YFSETQ. After removal of 0 bases from V and 6 bases from J, the junction contained 3 bases not matched to a gene. The CDR3 reads CASSLDVAGGNEQFF. For the CDR3, the DNA is TGCGCCAGCAGCTTGGATGTAGCGGGAGGCAATGAGCAGTTCTTC. The entire variable domain, with the rest obtained from reference TRBV5-1 and TRBJ2-1, is as follows: KAGVTQTPRYLIKTRGQQVTLSCSPISGHRSVSWYQQTPGQGLQFLFEYFSETQRNKGNFPGRFSGRQFSNSRSEMNVSTLELGDSALYLCASSLDVAGGNEQFFGPGTRLTVL.

The chain combines TRBV10-3 with TRBJ1-2, with 7 bases lining up with TRBD1. CDR3 size: 18 residues. V dropped 3 bases and J dropped 0; count of bases not matched to a gene: 13. From germline, CDR1 is ENHRY and CDR2 SYGVKD. CDR3 in amino acids: CAISDPLGQASSNYGYTF. In nucleotides, the CDR3 is TGTGCCATCAGTGACCCCCTCGGACAGGCCTCCTCTAACTATGGCTACACCTTC.

The chain uses TRBV5-6 and TRBJ2-1; D is perhaps TRBD1 (5 bases). This CDR3 region has 13 residues. Germline loops: CDR1 SGHDT, CDR2 YYEEEE. Trimming stripped 4 bases from V and 10 bases from J, with 15 bases between. CDR3 nucleotides: TGTGCCAGCAGCGGAGAACCAGGGTACGAGCAGTTCTTC. It is translated as CASSGEPGYEQFF. Variable domain in full (rest from reference TRBV5-6 and TRBJ2-1): DAGVTQSPTHLIKTRGQQVTLRCSPKSGHDTVSWYQQALGQGPQFIFQYYEEEERQRGNFPDRFSGHQFPNYSSELNVNALLLGDSALYLCASSGEPGYEQFFGPGTRLTVL.

V gene TRBV6-1 combines with J gene TRBJ2-7; D unclear. Per the germline V gene, CDR1 is MNHNS and CDR2 is SASEGT. This CDR3 is 14 amino acids long. With 2 bases removed from V and 3 bases from J, the gap between germline ends came to 11 bases. The DNA of the CDR3 is TGTGCCAGCAGTGAATTAGGTCAGGTCTACGAGCAGTACTTC. Amino acid sequence: CASSELGQVYEQYF.

The V gene is TRBV6-1, the J gene TRBJ2-7, with D perhaps matching TRBD1 (5 bases). This CDR3 is 15 amino acids long. Germline V gene sequence: CDR1 MNHNS, CDR2 SASEGT. Trimming took 0 bases from V and 1 from J, leaving 10 bases between them. The CDR3 region has the DNA TGTGCCAGCAGTGAAGCGCTTCAGGGATCCTACGAGCAGTACTTC. Translation: CASSEALQGSYEQYF.

J is TRBJ2-1 and V is TRBV5-4; TRBD2 is a possible D gene (5 bases). CDR3 length equals 16 residues. The germline V gene encodes CDR1 SGHNT and CDR2 YYREEE (reference sequence). The V end lost 0 bases, the J end lost 0 bases, and 10 bases lay between the germline ends. The CDR3 sequence is CASSLGGASSYNEQFF. The CDR3 coding sequence is TGTGCCAGCAGCTTGGGGGGAGCTAGCTCCTACAATGAGCAGTTCTTC.

This chain links TRBV27 with TRBJ1-2; the D gene is possibly TRBD1 (6 bases). The CDR3 spans 14 residues. The V end lost 5 bases, the J end lost 8 bases, and 18 bases lay between the germline ends. Looked up from germline, CDR1 is MNHEY and CDR2 is SMNVEV (reference sequence). The CDR3 DNA follows: TGTGCCAGCAGTCCTACCACAGGGTCTGGGGGCTACACCTTC. Protein: CASSPTTGSGGYTF.

The rearrangement links TRBV29-1 to TRBJ2-5; tentative D call: TRBD2 (6 bases). Trimming left V 3 bases short and J 5 bases short, with 13 bases between. This CDR3 has 13 amino acids. Per the germline V gene, CDR1 is SQVTM and CDR2 is ANQGSEA. CDR3 coding DNA: TGCAGCGTTGATCCGGGAGAGGGGGAGACCCAGTACTTC. This gives the protein CSVDPGEGETQYF.

The chain links TRBV7-2 to TRBJ2-7, with D maybe TRBD2 (5 bases). Germline V CDR1 and CDR2: SGHTA, FQGNSA. V was cut by 4 bases and J by 7 bases, with 14 bases left in between. CDR3 size: 13 residues. This chain's CDR3 is CASSSGIGGEQYF. Here the CDR3 DNA reads TGTGCCAGCAGCTCCGGGATAGGTGGGGAGCAGTACTTC.

The CDR3 DNA follows: TGCGCCAGCAGCTTGTTGTATAGCACAGATACGCAGTATTTT. Protein product: CASSLLYSTDTQYF. This chain links TRBV5-1 with TRBJ2-3; no clear D. This CDR3 is 14 amino acids long. The V gene lost 1 base and the J gene lost 0 bases, with 6 bases spanning the gap. Germline CDR1 is SGHRS and CDR2 is YFSETQ.

The V gene is TRBV10-3, the J gene TRBJ1-6; D is unclear. V lost 2 bases, J lost 8 bases, and 7 bases lay in between. The CDR3 is 13 residues long. Germline-derived CDR1 and CDR2 are ENHRY and SYGVKD. CDR3 sequence: CAISEEIDSPLHF. The DNA for the CDR3 is TGTGCCATCAGTGAGGAAATCGATTCACCCCTCCACTTT.

The rearrangement joins TRBV18 to TRBJ1-1; perhaps TRBD1 as D (6 bases). The CDR3 has 15 residues. V was cut by 3 bases and J by 5 bases, with 16 bases left in between. Germline CDR1 reads KGHSH; CDR2 reads LQKENI. This CDR3 reads CASSPLAGDLTEAFF. CDR3 coding DNA: TGTGCCAGCTCACCTCTCGCAGGGGATTTGACTGAAGCTTTCTTT.

The CDR3 here is CASSQEVGLRPQHF. For the CDR3, the DNA is TGTGCCAGCAGCCAAGAGGTTGGGTTGAGGCCCCAGCATTTT. The V gene is TRBV4-2, the J gene TRBJ1-5; no clear D. CDR1 LGHNA and CDR2 YNFKEQ come from the germline V gene. V lost 0 bases, J lost 9 bases, and 12 bases lay in between. The CDR3 consists of 14 residues.

This chain uses TRBV10-3 with TRBJ2-3; D is perhaps TRBD1 (6 bases). Trimming removed 8 bases at V and 4 bases at J, with 25 bases between. The CDR3 runs 17 residues. Germline CDR1 is ENHRY and CDR2 is SYGVKD. The CDR3 DNA follows: TGTGCCATCGAGCCCAACCCAGGGGAAGGAGGAGCAGATACGCAGTATTTT. Residues: CAIEPNPGEGGADTQYF.

The chain recombines TRBV10-3 with TRBJ1-1; 10 bases are a match to TRBD1. CDR1 ENHRY and CDR2 SYGVKD come from the germline V gene. CDR3 length: 12 amino acids. The trim removed 10 bases at V and 5 bases at J, leaving 4 bases unmatched. CDR3 nucleotide sequence: TGTGCCACCGGACAGGGGGGGACTGAAGCTTTCTTT. The encoded protein is CATGQGGTEAFF.

The J gene is TRBJ2-4, the V gene TRBV18, with TRBD2 as a possible D gene (5 bases). The V end was cut by 2 bases, the J end by 0 bases, with 11 bases between. This CDR3 spans 16 amino acids. The germline CDR1 and CDR2 sequences are KGHSH and LQKENI. CDR3 amino acids: CASSPLRTQAKNIQYF. The CDR3 DNA follows: TGTGCCAGCTCACCATTGCGGACTCAAGCCAAAAACATTCAGTACTTC.